The T cell receptor beta chain described here comes from a study of cytomegalovirus exposure and HLA in healthy donors. The wider study: It was reported in a later analysis that the same platform had been used for the 120 validation repertoires as for the approximately 670 first-cohort repertoires.

The method was immunoSEQ multiplex PCR; TCRdb's version includes in-frame clones alone and lacks a portion of them. The sample yields around 94,000 clones, roughly 94% seen once. V lost 8 bases, J lost 2 bases, and 17 bases stayed unmatched. Germline CDR1 reads SGHAT; CDR2 reads FQNNGV. There are 17 residues in the CDR3. This chain joins TRBV11-2 and TRBJ2-7; TRBD1 matches at 8 bases. The TCR was taken from a woman between 18 and 29 years old in good health and CMV-seronegative. Sequenced input: PBMCs. The CDR3 sequence is CASATSTGAYLTYEQYF. The CDR3 coding sequence is TGTGCCAGCGCGACTTCGACAGGGGCCTACCTTACCTACGAGCAGTACTTC.